This T cell receptor beta chain was sequenced during a study of blood T cell repertoires in COVID-19. About the research overall: Sites across the United States, Italy and Spain contributed samples from acute and convalescent COVID-19. The cDNA or gDNA used as material had been derived from T cells, B-cell-depleted T cells, or PBMCs.

Generated by immunoSEQ multiplex PCR, the TCRdb table keeps only in-frame clones and is missing some. Here the sample spans 130,000 or so clones, 70% to 90% being singletons. This clone occurred once. V was clipped by 5 bases and J by 6 bases, with 14 bases between them. The CDR3 is 14 amino acids. The V gene's germline CDR1 is MNHEY and CDR2 SMNVEV (reference sequence). The sequenced sample was peripheral blood. The rearrangement links TRBV27 to TRBJ1-5; the D gene is possibly TRBD1 (5 bases). The clonotype originates from a woman in her sixties with acute or convalescent COVID-19. The CDR3 loop is CASSIRRGSQPQHF. CDR3 sequence (DNA): TGTGCCAGCAGTATTAGAAGGGGATCTCAGCCCCAGCATTTT.